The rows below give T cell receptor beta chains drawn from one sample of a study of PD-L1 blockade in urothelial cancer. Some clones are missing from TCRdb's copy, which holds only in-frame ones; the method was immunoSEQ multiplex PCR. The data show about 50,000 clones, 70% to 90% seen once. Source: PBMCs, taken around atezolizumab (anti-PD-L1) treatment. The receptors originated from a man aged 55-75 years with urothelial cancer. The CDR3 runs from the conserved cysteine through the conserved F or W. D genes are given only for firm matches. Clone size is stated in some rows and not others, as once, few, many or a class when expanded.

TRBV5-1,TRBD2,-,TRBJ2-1,TGCGCCAGCAGCCGCTCAGGACTAGCGGGCGATGAGCAGTTCTTC,CASSRSGLAGDEQFF
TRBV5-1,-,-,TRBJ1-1,TGCGCCAGCAGCTTGGGGGCTACTAACACTGAAGCTTTCTTT,CASSLGATNTEAFF
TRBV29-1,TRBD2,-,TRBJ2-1,TGCAGCGTTGAAGGCGTACTAGCGGGGGGGCTCTCCTACAATGAGCAGTTCTTC,CSVEGVLAGGLSYNEQFF
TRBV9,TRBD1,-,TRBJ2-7,TGTGCCAGCAGCGGGGGGGACAGGTGGGGCGAGCAGTACTTC,CASSGGDRWGEQYF
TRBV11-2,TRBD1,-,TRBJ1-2,TGTGCCAGCAGCCCTAGGGACAGGGGCCTACCAGGCTACACCTTC,CASSPRDRGLPGYTF
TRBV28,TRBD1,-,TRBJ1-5,TGTGCCAGTATTACAGGGGTCCCTTCGGGTCAGCCCCAGCATTTT,CASITGVPSGQPQHF
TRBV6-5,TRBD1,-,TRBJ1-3,TGTGCCAGCAGTTACGGGGGGACAGGTCGCAACACCATATATTTT,CASSYGGTGRNTIYF
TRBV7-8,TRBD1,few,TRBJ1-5,TGTGCCAGCCGACAGGGCAGGGGACTCAATCAGCCCCAGCATTTT,CASRQGRGLNQPQHF
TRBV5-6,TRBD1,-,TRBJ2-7,TGTGCCAGCAGCTTGGGCGGGACAGGGTCCTACGAGCAGTACTTC,CASSLGGTGSYEQYF
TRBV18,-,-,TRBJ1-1,TGTGCCAGCTCACCCCGGAGCGGGGGCACTGAAGCTTTCTTT,CASSPRSGGTEAFF
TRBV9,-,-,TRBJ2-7,TGTGCCAGCAGCGTAGCCCCCGCAGGGTCCGAGCAGTACTTC,CASSVAPAGSEQYF
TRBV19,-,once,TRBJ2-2,TGTGCCAGTAGTATAGGGGCAGGGACCGGGGAGCTGTTTTTT,CASSIGAGTGELFF
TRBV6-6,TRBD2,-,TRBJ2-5,TGTGCCAGCAGTTACGCAGCGGGACCGCTTGGAGCCCAGTACTTC,CASSYAAGPLGAQYF
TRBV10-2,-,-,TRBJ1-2,TGCGCCAGCAGTGACGCCCAGGGAAGAAGCTATGGCTACACCTTC,CASSDAQGRSYGYTF
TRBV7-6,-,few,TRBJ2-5,TGTGCCAGCACCCTACCGGGTGATCAAGAGACCCAGTACTTC,CASTLPGDQETQYF
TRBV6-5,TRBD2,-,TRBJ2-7,TGTGCCAGCAGATCTCTAGGGACTAGCGGCTACGAGCAGTACTTC,CASRSLGTSGYEQYF
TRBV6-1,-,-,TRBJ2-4,TGTGCCAGCAGTGAAGAGGGGTCCCAAGCGTTC,CASSEEGSQAF
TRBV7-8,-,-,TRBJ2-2,TGTGCCAGCAGCTTACTCCCCCCGGAGGTACCCGGGGAGCTGTTTTTT,CASSLLPPEVPGELFF
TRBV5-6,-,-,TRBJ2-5,TGTGCCAGCAGCTTGGCGACTATAGAGACCCAGTACTTC,CASSLATIETQYF
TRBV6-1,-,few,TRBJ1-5,TGTGCCAGCAGTATTCGGACAAAGGATCAGCCCCAGCATTTT,CASSIRTKDQPQHF
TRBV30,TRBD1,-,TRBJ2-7,TGTGCCTGGACTCCGGAGGACAGGGGATTTTACGAGCAGTACTTC,CAWTPEDRGFYEQYF
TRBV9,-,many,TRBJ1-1,TGTGCCAGCAGCGTAGGCGCAGGCCAGAACACTGAAGCTTTCTTT,CASSVGAGQNTEAFF
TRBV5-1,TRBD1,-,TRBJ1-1,TGCGCCAGCAGCTCGAACAGGGGCCGGACTGAAGCTTTCTTT,CASSSNRGRTEAFF
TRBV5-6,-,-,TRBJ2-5,TGTGCCAGCAGCATTAAACAGGGTAGGGAAGGAGAGACCCAGTACTTC,CASSIKQGREGETQYF
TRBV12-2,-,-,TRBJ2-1,TGTGCAAGTCGCTCCGGGACTAGCGGGAGAACCTACAATGAGCAGTTCTTC,CASRSGTSGRTYNEQFF
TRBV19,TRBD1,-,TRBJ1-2,TGTGCCAGTAGTATAGGGGAAAGGACAGGGCATGGCTACACCTTC,CASSIGERTGHGYTF
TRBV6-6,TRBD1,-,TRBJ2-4,TGTGCCAGCAGCATTACAGGGGGCCCCAAAAACATTCAGTACTTC,CASSITGGPKNIQYF
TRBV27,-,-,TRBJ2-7,TGTGCCAGCAGTTACGGGATCCCCTACGAGCAATACTTC,CASSYGIPYEQYF
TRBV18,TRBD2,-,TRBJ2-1,TGTGCCAGCTCACCGCCCCTAGCGGATGAGCAGTTCTTC,CASSPPLADEQFF
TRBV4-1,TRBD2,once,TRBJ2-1,TGCGCCAGCAGCCAAGCGGGGGGGCTGGGTGATGAGCAGTTCTTC,CASSQAGGLGDEQFF
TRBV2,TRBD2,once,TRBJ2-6,TGTGCCAGATCAGCCGGGACTACTGGGGCCAACGTCCTGACTTTC,CARSAGTTGANVLTF
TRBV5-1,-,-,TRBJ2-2,TGCGCCAGCAGCCGGACAACGAACACCGGGGAGCTGTTTTTT,CASSRTTNTGELFF
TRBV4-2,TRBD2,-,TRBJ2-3,TGTGCCAGCAGCCACTTAGCGGGGGGAGATACAGATACGCAGTATTTT,CASSHLAGGDTDTQYF
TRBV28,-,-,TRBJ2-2,TGTGCCAGCAGTTTGAGGGCAGGCCACACCGGGGAGCTGTTTTTT,CASSLRAGHTGELFF
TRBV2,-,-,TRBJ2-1,TGTGCCAGCAGTGACCCAGACCTCAACAGGGTTATCGAGCAGTTCTTC,CASSDPDLNRVIEQFF
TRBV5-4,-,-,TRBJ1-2,TGTGCCAGCAGCTTGGACAGCCTGTATGGCTACACCTTC,CASSLDSLYGYTF
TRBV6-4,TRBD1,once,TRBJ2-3,TGTGCCGGTCTAACGGGTCGGACAGGGGATACAGATACGCAGTATTTT,CAGLTGRTGDTDTQYF
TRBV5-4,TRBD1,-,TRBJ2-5,TGTGCCAGCAGCTGGCGGGACAGGGGCTTAGGGGAGACCCAGTACTTC,CASSWRDRGLGETQYF